What follows are 3 T cell receptor beta chains derived from one specimen sequenced in a study of CD8 T cells in Susac syndrome. RNA in amounts of roughly 0.5 to 1 ug was reverse transcribed with random hexamers. TCRdb processed the immunoSEQ multiplex PCR reads anew with MiXCR; each CDR3 protein has one entry. The table has roughly 120,000 distinct CDR3 sequences, just under 95% seen once. Sequencing was done on a sample of CD4+ T cells from PBMCs. Receptors originate from a human donor with multiple sclerosis.

The rearrangement uses TRBV20-1 and TRBJ1-6; D not certain. The V gene lost 5 bases and the J gene lost 7 bases, with 15 bases spanning the gap. From germline, CDR1 is DFQATT and CDR2 SNEGSKA (reference sequence). This CDR3 has 14 amino acids. CDR3 nucleotide sequence: TGCAGTGCTTATGGGTCCGGATACAATTCACCCCTCCACTTT. Its protein is CSAYGSGYNSPLHF.

The V call is TRBV28, the J call TRBJ1-1; D is undetermined. The V end lost 8 bases, the J end lost 0 bases, and 16 bases lay between the germline ends. In germline, CDR1 is MDHEN, CDR2 SYDVKM. The CDR3 is 15 residues long. CDR3 bases: TGTGCCAGCGGGAGGGTAGGATACATGAACACTGAAGCTTTCTTT. It yields the protein CASGRVGYMNTEAFF. Using reference TRBV28 and TRBJ1-1 for the parts outside the CDR3, the full variable domain is DVKVTQSSRYLVKRTGEKVFLECVQDMDHENMFWYRQDPGLGLRLIYFSYDVKMKEKGDIPEGYSVSREKKERFSLILESASTNQTSMYLCASGRVGYMNTEAFFGQGTRLTVV.

In this sample, this clonotype turned up a few times. CDR3: CASSLALGTASSGANVLTF. The CDR3 DNA is TGTGCCAGCAGCTTAGCGCTTGGGACGGCTAGCTCTGGGGCCAACGTCCTGACTTTC. J is TRBJ2-6 and V is TRBV7-2; TRBD1 or TRBD2 may be the D gene (5 bases each). Between the trimmed V and J ends, which lost 0 bases and 0 bases, there was a span of 15 bases. This CDR3 spans 19 amino acids. Germline assignment: CDR1 SGHTA and CDR2 FQGNSA.